This is a list of T cell receptor beta chains from one sample in a study of neoadjuvant anti-PD-1 for oral cavity cancer. The method was immunoSEQ multiplex PCR; TCRdb's version includes in-frame clones alone and lacks a portion of them. The profile shows over 25,000 clones, roughly 79% of them singletons. Sequenced material: PBMCs, taken after nivolumab (anti-PD-1) treatment. The source of these receptors is a person aged 35-79 years with oral cavity squamous cell carcinoma. CDR3s include the opening cysteine and the closing phenylalanine or tryptophan. Each record gives: V gene, J gene, clone size, D gene, CDR3 DNA, CDR3 protein. The D gene is left open where the match is weak. Clone size is not always given. Where it is, it says once, few, many or a class for expanded clones.

>TRBV6-5|TRBJ2-7|.|.
TGTGCCAGCAGTTACTCGCCGGGGGCCTCCTACGAGCAGTACTTC
CASSYSPGASYEQYF
>TRBV7-6|TRBJ2-2|once|.
TGTGCCAGCAGCCGACAGCCCACCGGGGAGCTGTTTTTT
CASSRQPTGELFF
>TRBV4-3|TRBJ2-7|.|TRBD2
TGCGCCAGCAGCCAACTCCTAACTAGCGGGGGTTACGAGCAGTACTTC
CASSQLLTSGGYEQYF
>TRBV7-2|TRBJ1-2|.|TRBD1
TGTGCCAGCAGCGTCCGGGACAGCTATGGCTACACCTTC
CASSVRDSYGYTF
>TRBV10-2|TRBJ2-7|.|TRBD1
TGCGCCAGCAGGAAAACCCAGCAGGACAGGGGGGTTGGCGAGCAGTACTTC
CASRKTQQDRGVGEQYF
>TRBV2|TRBJ1-1|.|.
TGTGCCAGCAGTGGGAGGGCGAGGGGCGGTGAAGCTTTCTTT
CASSGRARGGEAFF
>TRBV6-1|TRBJ2-2|.|TRBD2
TGTGCCAGCAGTTGGACTAGCCCCACCGGGGAGCTGTTTTTT
CASSWTSPTGELFF
>TRBV4-3|TRBJ2-1|few|.
TGCGCCAGCAGCCAATCCTCCTTCTGGGGTGAGCAGTTCTTC
CASSQSSFWGEQFF
>TRBV28|TRBJ1-2|.|.
TGTGCCAGCAGTCTACGACGAGTAACTAACTATGGCTACACCTTC
CASSLRRVTNYGYTF
>TRBV7-2|TRBJ1-1|.|.
TGTGCCAGCAGCTTAGCGACTGAAGCTTTCTTT
CASSLATEAFF
>TRBV19|TRBJ1-2|.|.
TGTGCCAGTAGTATTTTGCCCCAAGGGAGCTATGGCTACACCTTC
CASSILPQGSYGYTF
>TRBV4-1|TRBJ1-2|.|.
TGCGCCAGCAGCCAAGCCGGCGGGACATATGAGGGCTACACCTTC
CASSQAGGTYEGYTF
>TRBV9|TRBJ2-7|.|TRBD1
TGTGCCAGCAGCGTAGGGGGACAGGGGTCCTACGAGCAGTACTTC
CASSVGGQGSYEQYF
>TRBV7-9|TRBJ1-1|.|.
TGTGCCAGCAGCTTAGGAGGGGCGGGGGGCCCCTTATCGAACACTGAAGCTTTCTTT
CASSLGGAGGPLSNTEAFF
>TRBV9|TRBJ1-2|few|.
TGTGCCAGCAGCGTAGGACAGAACTATGGCTACACCTTC
CASSVGQNYGYTF
>TRBV9|TRBJ2-1|.|.
TGTGCCAGCAGTGCACTGGATGAGCAGTTCTTC
CASSALDEQFF
>TRBV11-3|TRBJ2-2|.|TRBD1
TGTGCCAGCAGCTTCCGCCGAGGACAGGGAACGACCGGGGAGCTGTTTTTT
CASSFRRGQGTTGELFF
>TRBV7-9|TRBJ2-2|once|.
TGTGCCAGCAGCTTCCGATCAGGCTTGAACACCGGGGAGCTGTTTTTT
CASSFRSGLNTGELFF
>TRBV25-1|TRBJ2-5|.|TRBD2
TGTGCCAGCGGTTCCGGACTAGCGGGGGTAGAGACCCAGTACTTC
CASGSGLAGVETQYF
>TRBV18|TRBJ2-1|.|.
TGTGCCAGCTCACCACCACTAGCAGAATACAATGAGCAGTTCTTC
CASSPPLAEYNEQFF
>TRBV7-9|TRBJ1-5|few|.
TGTGCCAGCAGCTTAGCACAGGGTTTTCGCAATCAGCCCCAGCATTTT
CASSLAQGFRNQPQHF
>TRBV4-3|TRBJ2-1|.|.
TGCGCCAGCTCGCGCTCCAGGGCCGGCTACAATGAGCAGTTCTTC
CASSRSRAGYNEQFF
>TRBV5-5|TRBJ1-2|.|.
TGTGCCAGCAGCTTGAACAGTAACTATGGCTACACCTTC
CASSLNSNYGYTF
>TRBV5-1|TRBJ2-7|.|.
TGCGCCAGCAGCTTGGAGGGACTCTCCTACGAGCAGTACTTC
CASSLEGLSYEQYF
>TRBV19|TRBJ2-1|few|TRBD2
TGTGCCAGTAGTATGGAACTCCGGACTAGCGGGGGCCGAAATGAGCAGTTCTTC
CASSMELRTSGGRNEQFF
>TRBV28|TRBJ1-5|medium-sized|TRBD1
TGTGCCAGCAGTTTAGGGACAGGGGTCGGGGATAGCAATCAGCCCCAGCATTTT
CASSLGTGVGDSNQPQHF
>TRBV27|TRBJ1-6|.|.
TGTGCCAGCAGTTTAGTCCAAAGGGGGAATTCCAATTCACCCCTCCACTTT
CASSLVQRGNSNSPLHF
>TRBV6-5|TRBJ2-2|few|.
TGTGCCAGCAGTTACTCGAAGGGGGCCGGGGAGCTGTTTTTT
CASSYSKGAGELFF
>TRBV28|TRBJ1-5|.|.
TGTGCCAGCACGCGGGGGGATACGGATCAGCCCCAGCATTTT
CASTRGDTDQPQHF
>TRBV19|TRBJ2-2|few|TRBD1
TGTGCCAGTAGTAACCTGGACAGGCCGAACACCGGGGAGCTGTTTTTT
CASSNLDRPNTGELFF
>TRBV7-2|TRBJ2-1|.|TRBD1
TGTGCCAGCAGCCCCGAGGGGGCGGGCCGCAATGAGCAGTTCTTC
CASSPEGAGRNEQFF
>TRBV6-1|TRBJ1-6|.|.
TGTGCCAGCAGTGTCGGGAGGGGAGCTCCTTTTTCACCCCTCCACTTT
CASSVGRGAPFSPLHF
>TRBV5-5|TRBJ2-2|few|.
TGTGCCAGCAGCTTGGAGGACTCGTACACCGGGGAGCTGTTTTTT
CASSLEDSYTGELFF
>TRBV4-3|TRBJ1-3|.|.
TGCGCCAGCAGCCAAGATTTGGTTGGGACCTCTGGAAACACCATATATTTT
CASSQDLVGTSGNTIYF
>TRBV4-3|TRBJ1-1|.|.
TGCGCCAGCAGCCCCAGGGCTTTGAACACTGAAGCTTTCTTT
CASSPRALNTEAFF
>TRBV2|TRBJ2-3|.|.
TGTGCCAGCAGGGCCCTGACTAGCACAGATACGCAGTATTTT
CASRALTSTDTQYF
>TRBV27|TRBJ2-7|.|.
TGTGCCAGCAGTTCGTGGGGTGCTTGGTACGAGCAGTACTTC
CASSSWGAWYEQYF
>TRBV11-2|TRBJ1-1|.|.
TGTGCCAGCAGCTTATCCCTGAACACTGAAGCTTTCTTT
CASSLSLNTEAFF
>TRBV30|TRBJ2-5|.|.
TGTGCCTGGAGTGTCGGAGGGGGGGTCCAAGAGACCCAGTACTTC
CAWSVGGGVQETQYF
>TRBV6-5|TRBJ2-1|.|.
TGTGCCAGCAGTTATGGTGGGGGGCGTGAGCAGTTCTTC
CASSYGGGREQFF
>TRBV6-5|TRBJ2-3|once|.
TGTGCCAGCAAGGCGGGGGGACAGAGCACAGATACGCAGTATTTT
CASKAGGQSTDTQYF
>TRBV21-1|TRBJ2-7|.|.
TGTGCCAGCAGAAGAATAGATTGGCCCTCCTACGAGCAGTACTTC
CASRRIDWPSYEQYF
>TRBV4-1|TRBJ2-7|.|TRBD1
TGCGCCAGCAGCCGCGGGACAGGCGGGGCCTACGAGCAGTACTTC
CASSRGTGGAYEQYF
>TRBV2|TRBJ1-2|.|TRBD1
TGTGCCAGCGGAGGGGACAGGGTGATATTTGGCTACACCTTC
CASGGDRVIFGYTF
>TRBV6-5|TRBJ1-5|.|.
TGTGCCAGCAGTTGGGCCCGCAATCAGCCCCAGCATTTT
CASSWARNQPQHF
>TRBV5-4|TRBJ2-3|.|.
TGTGCCAGCAGGAACCCCGGGGGCGATACGCAGTATTTT
CASRNPGGDTQYF
>TRBV11-3|TRBJ2-1|.|.
TGTGCCAGCAGCTTAAGAGGCTCGCCAAACCACAATGAGCAGTTCTTC
CASSLRGSPNHNEQFF
>TRBV5-1|TRBJ1-5|.|.
TGCGCCAGCAGCTTGGATGTAGGCAATCAGCCCCAGCATTTT
CASSLDVGNQPQHF
>TRBV10-3|TRBJ2-2|once|.
TGTGCCAGTGCTGGGGGACACACCGGGGAGCTGTTTTTT
CASAGGHTGELFF
>TRBV7-9|TRBJ2-2|.|TRBD1
TGTGCCAGCAGATCTTCAGGGACAGGGCCTACCGGGGAGCTGTTTTTT
CASRSSGTGPTGELFF
>TRBV7-2|TRBJ2-7|.|TRBD1
TGTGCCAGCAGCCGACAGGGGGGGAGGAACTACGAGCAGTACTTC
CASSRQGGRNYEQYF
>TRBV11-2|TRBJ2-1|few|.
TGTGCCAGCAGCTTCAGGGGGGAGTGGAATGAGCAGTTCTTC
CASSFRGEWNEQFF
>TRBV11-1|TRBJ2-1|.|.
TGTGCCAGCAGCTTATTGGCTAGCACCTACAATGAGCAGTTCTTC
CASSLLASTYNEQFF
>TRBV18|TRBJ1-2|.|TRBD1
TGTGCCAGCTCACCCCAGGACAGGGTCTCCAACTATGGCTACACCTTC
CASSPQDRVSNYGYTF
>TRBV7-3|TRBJ2-1|.|TRBD1
TGTGCCAGCAGCTCGGGACAGTACAATGAGCAGTTCTTC
CASSSGQYNEQFF